These 16 T cell receptor beta chains were sequenced from one sample in a study of blood T cell repertoires in COVID-19. Assay: immunoSEQ multiplex PCR; the TCRdb copy retains only in-frame clones and omits some. The table records 200,000 to 300,000 clones, 83% of them present only once. Sequences were obtained from peripheral blood. These TCRs come from a human donor in a cohort sampled during active COVID-19.

This clone was seen a single time. The rearrangement joins TRBV6-1 to TRBJ2-7; the D is unclear. This CDR3 is built from 14 residues. Looked up from germline, CDR1 is MNHNS and CDR2 is SASEGT. V was trimmed by 3 bases and J by 0 bases, leaving 9 bases between them. The DNA of the CDR3 is TGTGCCAGCAGTGACGCCCACGGCTCCTACGAGCAGTACTTC. As protein: CASSDAHGSYEQYF.

The chain uses TRBV28 and TRBJ2-5; 7 bases map to TRBD1. The CDR3 has 17 residues. Looked up from germline, CDR1 is MDHEN and CDR2 is SYDVKM. V gave up 3 bases and J gave up 1 base; unmatched junction bases: 11. The CDR3 nucleotides are TGTGCCAGCAGTTTCCCCGCGTACACAGGGGTCCAAGAGACCCAGTACTTC. Translating gives CASSFPAYTGVQETQYF.

V is TRBV19 and J is TRBJ2-1, with D perhaps TRBD2 (5 bases). The germline gives CDR1 LNHDA, CDR2 SQIVND (reference sequence). The CDR3 covers 16 residues. Trimming removed 5 bases at V and 0 bases at J, with 14 bases between. The DNA of the CDR3 is TGTGCCAGTAGTGGACGGACTTCTTCCTCCTACAATGAGCAGTTCTTC. Its translation: CASSGRTSSSYNEQFF. Filled out from reference TRBV19 and TRBJ2-1, the complete variable domain reads DGGITQSPKYLFRKEGQNVTLSCEQNLNHDAMYWYRQDPGQGLRLIYYSQIVNDFQKGDIAEGYSVSREKKESFPLTVTSAQKNPTAFYLCASSGRTSSSYNEQFFGPGTRLTVL.

This chain connects TRBV10-1 to TRBJ1-1; 8 positions match TRBD1. Germline lookup yields CDR1 WNHNN and CDR2 SYGVQD (reference sequence). The CDR3 loop spans 17 amino acids. Trimming cost V 6 bases and J 0 bases; bases outside gene matches: 12. The CDR3 nucleotides are TGCGCCAGCAGACCCGGGACAGGAGTATCTATGAACACTGAAGCTTTCTTT. This encodes CASRPGTGVSMNTEAFF.

The rearrangement links TRBV5-5 to TRBJ1-1; D is undetermined. The CDR3 is 14 residues long. Germline lookup yields CDR1 SGHKS and CDR2 YYEKEE (reference sequence). V dropped 0 bases and J dropped 0 bases, with 6 bases sitting between them. CDR3 sequence reads: CASSLDRLNTEAFF. CDR3 nucleotides: TGTGCCAGCAGCTTGGACAGACTGAACACTGAAGCTTTCTTT.

The chain couples TRBV5-4 to TRBJ2-5; 7 bases match TRBD1. CDR1 and CDR2 (germline): SGHNT, YYREEE (reference sequence). The CDR3 totals 16 residues. J lost 5 bases, V lost 4 bases, and 14 bases had no gene match. The CDR3: CASSTYHRGSWETQYF. The DNA for the CDR3 is TGTGCCAGCAGCACATATCACAGGGGTTCGTGGGAGACCCAGTACTTC. The entire variable domain, with the rest obtained from reference TRBV5-4 and TRBJ2-5, is as follows: ETGVTQSPTHLIKTRGQQVTLRCSSQSGHNTVSWYQQALGQGPQFIFQYYREEENGRGNFPPRFSGLQFPNYSSELNVNALELDDSALYLCASSTYHRGSWETQYFGPGTRLLVL.

The J gene is TRBJ2-3, the V gene TRBV14, with D hard to call. The V end was cut by 5 bases, the J end by 4 bases, with 10 bases between. Germline CDR1 is SGHDN and CDR2 is FVKESK. This CDR3 comprises 13 residues. CDR3 sequence: CASSYRVSDTQYF. The CDR3 nucleotides read TGTGCCAGCAGCTACCGCGTCTCAGATACGCAGTATTTT. Looking up the rest from reference TRBV14 and TRBJ2-3 gives the full variable domain: EAGVTQFPSHSVIEKGQTVTLRCDPISGHDNLYWYRRVMGKEIKFLLHFVKESKQDESGMPNNRFLAERTGGTYSTLKVQPAELEDSGVYFCASSYRVSDTQYFGPGTRLTVL.

This clone was counted many times. The rearrangement links TRBV18 to TRBJ2-2, with D possibly matching TRBD2 (5 bases). This CDR3 has 14 residues. The germline CDR1 and CDR2 sequences are KGHSH and LQKENI. Between the trimmed V and J ends, which lost 3 bases and 2 bases, there was a span of 7 bases. The CDR3 DNA sequence: TGTGCCAGCTCACCGGACTTTAACACCGGGGAGCTGTTTTTT. Protein: CASSPDFNTGELFF.

This clone has just one count. The V and J genes are TRBV13 and TRBJ1-1, with D maybe TRBD1 (5 bases). The CDR3 consists of 14 residues. V dropped 5 bases and J dropped 4 bases, with 14 bases sitting between them. The germline CDR1 and CDR2 sequences are PRHDT and FYEKMQ (reference sequence). The DNA of the CDR3 is TGTGCCAGCAGCCCTAGGGGTTGGCGCACTGAAGCTTTCTTT. Protein: CASSPRGWRTEAFF.

The chain combines TRBV4-2 with TRBJ2-7, with D tentatively TRBD2 (6 bases). The CDR3 has 19 residues. Germline lookup yields CDR1 LGHNA and CDR2 YNFKEQ. V lost 2 bases to trimming and J lost 3 bases, with 26 bases between them. Written as DNA, the CDR3 is TGTGCCAGCAGCCAAACTAGCTTGCCCACCTCACCCTCTTACTACGAGCAGTACTTC. Amino acids: CASSQTSLPTSPSYYEQYF.

This chain uses TRBV18 with TRBJ2-5; tentative D call: TRBD2 (5 bases). The V gene lost 2 bases and the J gene lost 4 bases, with 11 bases spanning the gap. Germline V CDR1 and CDR2: KGHSH, LQKENI. CDR3 size: 14 residues. The chain's CDR3 is CASSPGELRETQYF. The CDR3 nucleotides read TGTGCCAGCTCACCAGGGGAGTTACGAGAGACCCAGTACTTC.

The chain recombines TRBV10-3 with TRBJ1-1, with D possibly TRBD1 on 5 matching bases. Per the germline V gene, CDR1 is ENHRY and CDR2 is SYGVKD. V lost 4 bases and J 1 base, leaving 16 bases between the germline ends. CDR3 size: 16 residues. The CDR3 sequence: CAISGVMEGPNTEAFF. CDR3 in DNA: TGTGCCATCAGTGGGGTGATGGAGGGACCGAACACTGAAGCTTTCTTT.

The count of this clone is one. J is TRBJ2-7 and V is TRBV18; weak D call: TRBD1 (6 bases). The CDR3 has 15 residues. Germline V CDR1 and CDR2: KGHSH, LQKENI. V dropped 6 bases and J dropped 2 bases, with 17 bases sitting between them. The CDR3 loop reads CASSPTGPNPYEQYF. The CDR3 bases are TGTGCCAGCTCTCCCACAGGGCCTAACCCCTACGAGCAGTACTTC.

CDR3 amino acids: CASSRRTGGDTEAFF. For the CDR3, the DNA is TGCGCCAGCAGCAGGCGGACAGGGGGGGACACTGAAGCTTTCTTT. The chain uses TRBV5-1 and TRBJ1-1; TRBD1 agrees at 10 bases. In germline, CDR1 is SGHRS, CDR2 YFSETQ. This CDR3 is built from 15 residues. V was clipped by 4 bases and J by 3 bases; unmatched bases: 6.

The rearrangement links TRBV5-1 to TRBJ2-5; no firm D call. Trimming cost V 0 bases and J 5 bases, with 11 bases left between them. This CDR3 comprises 14 residues. Germline lookup yields CDR1 SGHRS and CDR2 YFSETQ. For the CDR3, the DNA is TGCGCCAGCAGCTTGGTGGGCCGCTGGGAGACCCAGTACTTC. Its translation: CASSLVGRWETQYF.

V and J are TRBV19 and TRBJ1-5; a possible D gene is TRBD1 (5 bases). CDR1 and CDR2 (germline): LNHDA, SQIVND (reference sequence). Trimming removed 4 bases from V and 3 bases from J, with 10 bases in between. The CDR3 extends over 14 amino acids. CDR3: CASSSQGPNQPQHF. CDR3 DNA sequence: TGTGCCAGTAGTAGCCAGGGTCCCAATCAGCCCCAGCATTTT. The whole variable domain, remainder taken from reference TRBV19 and TRBJ1-5, is DGGITQSPKYLFRKEGQNVTLSCEQNLNHDAMYWYRQDPGQGLRLIYYSQIVNDFQKGDIAEGYSVSREKKESFPLTVTSAQKNPTAFYLCASSSQGPNQPQHFGDGTRLSIL.